The TCR beta chain described here comes from a study of blood T cell repertoires in COVID-19. Across the whole study: COVID-19 samples from acute and convalescent phases originated in the United States, Italy and Spain.

Two consecutive negative NP/OP PCR tests, clearance, or resolved symptoms defined Cohort 3 recovery. Under the authors' procedure: Reference gene primer amplification gave estimated nucleated cell counts. Method: immunoSEQ multiplex PCR; TCRdb's copy keeps in-frame clones and lacks some. V and J calls and clone size are copied from that table; D and trimming were computed from the DNA. Of more than 300,000 clones in the sample, roughly 87% are singletons; the top ten hold about 5.4%. J gave up 5 bases and V 5 bases, and 12 bases lay outside the gene matches. The CDR3 covers 17 residues. CDR1 and CDR2 (germline): PRHDT, FYEKMQ (reference sequence).

Sample: PBMCs or T cells enriched from blood (not recorded which). This chain joins TRBV13 and TRBJ2-5, with 12 bases fitting TRBD2. The clonotype comes from a woman aged 50 to 60 who had recovered from COVID-19. DNA of the CDR3: TGTGCCAGCAGCGAACTAGCGGGAGGTTCCCCGGCGGAGACCCAGTACTTC. Translation gives CASSELAGGSPAETQYF.